These 26 T cell receptor beta chains were sequenced from one sample in a study of immune aging and cytomegalovirus after organ transplant. BD Rhapsody targeted mRNA and AbSeq chemistry was used for microwell cell capture and library preparation. TCRdb redid the calling of the single-cell sequencing reads with MiXCR, one entry per CDR3 protein. The sample consists of tens of thousands of distinct CDR3 sequences, about a third of them appearing once. Time point here: five sample-tagged time points from pre-transplant (day -1) to day 368 post-transplant, pooled. The antigens these receptors bind are not known. The specimen comprised CMV peptide-activated CD4+ and CD8+ T cells sorted from blood, sampled at five time points, pooled. Documented subset: sorted CD8+CD137+ and CD4+CD154+ T cells after roughly 12 h CMV IE-1 peptide stimulation. All receptors derive from a female donor who had a heart transplant and CMV viremia.

The rearrangement joins TRBV2 to TRBJ1-6, with a tentative D call TRBD1 (5 bases). With 6 bases removed from V and 7 bases from J, the gap between germline ends came to 7 bases. This CDR3 is 12 amino acids long. Germline assignment: CDR1 SNHLY and CDR2 FYNNEI. CDR3 region: CASRGENSPLHF. The CDR3 nucleotides read TGTGCCAGCAGGGGGGAGAATTCACCCCTCCACTTT.

This clonotype was detected many times. The junction departs from germline at one end; a sequencing error may be responsible. J is TRBJ2-5 and V is TRBV5-6; D may correspond to TRBD1 or TRBD2 (5 bases each). Germline V gene lookup returns CDR1 SGHDT and CDR2 YYEEEE. This CDR3 is 13 amino acids long. DNA for the CDR3: TGTGCCAGCAGCTCGGATTTCTTGGGACGCCCTGACTTC. Translating gives CASSSDFLGRPDF.

In its sample, this clonotype was seen a few times. The chain recombines TRBV7-2 with TRBJ2-7; TRBD2 matches at 8 bases. CDR1 and CDR2 from the germline V gene are SGHTA and FQGNSA. The V and J ends lost 1 base and 2 bases, in that order; junction bases with no gene match: 4. This CDR3 has 15 residues. CDR3 loop: CASSLVTGGTYEQYF. For the CDR3, the DNA is TGTGCCAGCAGCTTAGTAACGGGGGGGACCTACGAGCAGTACTTC.

This clonotype was seen once. V usage is TRBV4-1 and J usage is TRBJ1-1; perhaps TRBD1 as D (5 bases). The CDR3 has 14 amino acids. The germline V and J ends were trimmed by 0 bases and 4 bases, with 9 bases remaining between them. From germline, CDR1 is MGHRA and CDR2 YSYEKL. The CDR3 DNA is TGCGCCAGCAGCCAAGATGGGGGGTCCACTGAAGCTTTCTTT. Translating it yields CASSQDGGSTEAFF.

For this clonotype: A junction boundary mismatches the germline segment, possibly from a read error. The chain has TRBV5-1 and TRBJ2-1; D gene unclear. The CDR3 sequence is 15 residues long. Germline V gene lookup returns CDR1 SGHRS and CDR2 YFSETQ. The CDR3 nucleotides read TGCGCCAACAGCCAGGCAGGAAGCTCCTACAATGAGCAGTTCTTC. This sequence encodes CANSQAGSSYNEQFF.

The chain combines TRBV29-1 with TRBJ2-7; D remains unclear. The CDR3 has 12 residues. The germline V gene encodes CDR1 SQVTM and CDR2 ANQGSEA. Trimming left V 6 bases short and J 1 base short, with 10 bases between. CDR3 sequence (DNA): TGCAGCGTCACGGCAGAGTCCTACGAGCAGTACTTC. This codes for CSVTAESYEQYF.

This clonotype was seen many times. The genes are TRBV19 and TRBJ2-1, with 10 bases lining up with TRBD1. This CDR3 contains 13 residues. Per germline, CDR1 LNHDA and CDR2 SQIVND (reference sequence). V trimming: 6 bases; J trimming: 9 bases; junction bases outside the gene matches: 5. CDR3 coding DNA: TGTGCCAGTAGCGGGACAGGGGTAACTGAGCAGTTCTTC. Its protein product is CASSGTGVTEQFF.

Concerning this clonotype itself: The CDR3 end shows no conserved phenylalanine or tryptophan, and so a read error is likely. This chain joins TRBV14 and TRBJ2-6; the D gene is possibly TRBD1 (5 bases). The CDR3 covers 16 residues. Per the germline V gene, CDR1 is SGHDN and CDR2 is FVKESK. The CDR3 region has the DNA TGTGCCAGCAGCCAGACAGAATTCTCTGGGGCCGACGTCCTGACTTCC. It yields the protein CASSQTEFSGADVLTS.

Comment on this clonotype: One end of the junction does not line up with germline, which may come from a read error. This sequence joins TRBV30 and TRBJ1-1; 8 nucleotides match TRBD1. Germline lookup yields CDR1 GTSNPN and CDR2 SVGIG (reference sequence). This CDR3 contains 15 residues. The CDR3 region is CAWSVPTGAVTEVSF. The CDR3 nucleotides are TGTGCCTGGAGTGTTCCGACAGGGGCGGTCACTGAAGTTTCCTTT.

This clonotype was counted a few times. The final CDR3 position lacks the conserved phenylalanine or tryptophan, pointing to a likely read error. The chain has TRBV29-1 and TRBJ2-3; 7 nucleotides match TRBD2. With V trimmed by 2 bases and J by 0 bases, 14 bases remained unmatched. The germline CDR1 and CDR2 sequences are SQVTM and ANQGSEA. The CDR3 totals 18 residues. The CDR3 sequence: CSVENSWFLADSTDTQYL. As DNA, the CDR3 is TGCAGCGTTGAAAACAGTTGGTTCCTAGCGGATAGCACAGATACGCAGTATTTA.

This clonotype showed up just a few times. The CDR3 coding sequence is TGTGCCAGCAGCCCGGACTGGGAGGGTGGCGAGCAGTACTTC. As protein: CASSPDWEGGEQYF. The chain couples TRBV2 to TRBJ2-7; the match to TRBD2 covers 7 bases. Germline CDR1 reads SNHLY; CDR2 reads FYNNEI. The CDR3 loop spans 14 amino acids. The J segment lost 6 bases and the V segment lost 6 bases, leaving 11 bases of the junction unmatched.

This clonotype was counted at least ten times. V is TRBV6-1 and J is TRBJ1-2; 7 bases are a match to TRBD1. CDR1 MNHNS and CDR2 SASEGT come from the germline V gene. The CDR3 extends over 14 amino acids. The junction had 5 bases not matched to a gene; V was cut back by 3 bases and J by 4 bases. This chain's CDR3 is CASSDRGQAYGYTF. Written as DNA, the CDR3 is TGTGCCAGCAGTGATCGAGGACAGGCCTATGGCTACACCTTC.

The CDR3 sequence is CASSQGQGRPYNEQFF. The DNA of the CDR3 is TGTGCCAGCAGCCAAGGACAAGGGAGGCCCTACAATGAGCAGTTCTTC. This chain links TRBV14 with TRBJ2-1; maybe TRBD2 (6 bases). Trimming pared 1 base from V and 2 bases from J, leaving 12 bases between. Germline lookup yields CDR1 SGHDN and CDR2 FVKESK. The CDR3 sequence is 16 residues long.

This clonotype was detected only a few times. The chain recombines TRBV12-3 or TRBV12-4 with TRBJ2-3; unclear D gene. Trimming stripped 5 bases from V and 5 bases from J, with 11 bases between. There are 13 residues in the CDR3. For the CDR3, the DNA is TGTGCCAGCAGTCTCCGAGAGATAGATACGCAGTATTTT. Translating gives CASSLREIDTQYF.

This clonotype is medium-sized (0.01 to 0.1%) in the sample. J is TRBJ1-2 and V is TRBV28; possible D gene TRBD1, 5 bases. In germline, CDR1 is MDHEN, CDR2 SYDVKM. The CDR3 covers 14 residues. Trimming left V 3 bases short and J 0 bases short, with 8 bases between. The CDR3 DNA reads as TGTGCCAGCAGTTTGGGACGATCTAACTATGGCTACACCTTC. It yields the protein CASSLGRSNYGYTF.

This clonotype rates as medium-sized (0.01 to 0.1%). The CDR3 DNA is TGTGCCAGCAGCCACAGGGGGGCTTGGGAGACCCAGTACTTC. It is translated as CASSHRGAWETQYF. The chain recombines TRBV5-6 with TRBJ2-5; the match to TRBD1 covers 8 bases. J lost 5 bases, V lost 4 bases, and 7 bases had no gene match. This CDR3 contains 14 residues. Germline V gene sequence: CDR1 SGHDT, CDR2 YYEEEE.

The gene calls are TRBV13 and TRBJ1-1; D remains ambiguous. CDR1 is PRHDT, CDR2 FYEKMQ, per germline (reference sequence). The CDR3 spans 12 residues. Trimming stripped 3 bases from V and 5 bases from J, with 7 bases between. The CDR3 DNA reads as TGTGCCAGCAGCTTTGCGGGAACTGAAGCTTTCTTT. It specifies CASSFAGTEAFF.

This clonotype was picked up a small number of times. The genes are TRBV20-1 and TRBJ2-3, with D possibly called TRBD1 or TRBD2 (5 bases each). Trimming stripped 2 bases from V and 1 base from J, with 10 bases between. The germline V gene encodes CDR1 DFQATT and CDR2 SNEGSKA (reference sequence). This CDR3 is built from 14 residues. CDR3 amino acids: CSARSPGRTDTQYF. In nucleotides, the CDR3 is TGCAGTGCTAGATCCCCGGGGCGCACAGATACGCAGTATTTT.

The chain couples TRBV14 to TRBJ2-5, with D possibly TRBD2 on 5 matching bases. The CDR3 has 14 amino acids. V was cut by 0 bases and J by 4 bases, with 9 bases left in between. Germline V lookup: CDR1 SGHDN, CDR2 FVKESK. The CDR3 region is CASSQEPGSETQYF. Here the CDR3 DNA reads TGTGCCAGCAGCCAAGAACCGGGGTCAGAGACCCAGTACTTC.

The rearrangement uses TRBV7-2 and TRBJ2-1, with TRBD2 identical over 15 bases. Trimming at V came to 5 bases and at J to 9 bases, leaving 8 bases not matched to a gene. Per the germline V gene, CDR1 is SGHTA and CDR2 is FQGNSA. This CDR3 comprises 16 residues. For the CDR3, the DNA is TGTGCCAGCAGCCTAAGGACTAGCGGGAGGGCCGGTGAGCAGTTCTTC. It codes for CASSLRTSGRAGEQFF.

CDR3 loop: CAWSWVIGELFF. The DNA of the CDR3 is TGTGCCTGGAGTTGGGTGATCGGGGAGCTGTTTTTT. The J gene is TRBJ2-2, the V gene TRBV30; unclear D gene. Trimming cost V 2 bases and J 7 bases, with 8 bases left between them. CDR3 length equals 12 residues. Germline-derived CDR1 and CDR2 are GTSNPN and SVGIG (reference sequence).

In this sample, this clonotype turned up a few times. J is TRBJ2-1 and V is TRBV4-2; D could derive from TRBD1 or TRBD2 (5 bases each). This CDR3 contains 18 residues. The ends were cut back, 0 bases at V and 7 bases at J, with 22 bases in the middle. Germline V CDR1 and CDR2: LGHNA, YNFKEQ. The CDR3 sequence: CASSQDCGGTVGYNEQFF. The CDR3 region has the DNA TGTGCCAGCAGCCAAGATTGTGGGGGAACAGTTGGCTATAATGAGCAGTTCTTC.

The chain uses TRBV18 and TRBJ2-5, with TRBD1 matching 7 bases. This CDR3 contains 14 residues. The germline gives CDR1 KGHSH, CDR2 LQKENI. The CDR3 loop is CVSSPPTGKETQYF. CDR3 bases: TGTGTCAGTTCACCACCGACAGGGAAAGAGACCCAGTACTTC.

At least ten counts were recorded for this clonotype. With a much larger clone just one base away, this may be a read error. The rearrangement uses TRBV27 and TRBJ2-3; TRBD2 is a possible D gene (6 bases). CDR3 length: 15 amino acids. In germline, CDR1 is MNHEY, CDR2 SMNVEV (reference sequence). CDR3 in amino acids: CAGSFWGDGTDTQYF. DNA of the CDR3: TGTGCCGGCAGTTTTTGGGGGGACGGAACAGATACGCAGTATTTT.

This clonotype showed up just a few times. V usage is TRBV24-1 and J usage is TRBJ2-5; TRBD2 matches 10 bases. This CDR3 contains 16 residues. J lost 5 bases, V lost 2 bases, and 7 bases had no gene match. Germline V gene lookup returns CDR1 KGHDR and CDR2 SFDVKD. This CDR3 reads CATSDSGTSVGETQYF. CDR3 nucleotide sequence: TGTGCCACCAGTGATTCCGGGACTAGCGTAGGGGAGACCCAGTACTTC.

This clonotype is labeled medium-sized. The chain combines TRBV20-1 with TRBJ1-5; D remains ambiguous. Trimming shortened V by 5 bases and J by 1 base, and 6 bases separated the two germline ends. The germline V gene encodes CDR1 DFQATT and CDR2 SNEGSKA (reference sequence). The CDR3 contains 12 residues. Here the CDR3 reads CSAVQSNQPQHF. For the CDR3, the DNA is TGCAGTGCTGTACAAAGCAATCAGCCCCAGCATTTT.